Shown below are 20 T cell receptor beta chains from a single sample sequenced in a study of blood T cell repertoires in COVID-19. TCRdb's copy holds only in-frame clones and misses some; the assay was immunoSEQ multiplex PCR. This table has about 400,000 clones, around 86% appearing once. The material sequenced was peripheral blood. The source of these receptors is a human donor in a cohort sampled during active COVID-19.

The chain employs TRBV2 and TRBJ1-2, with D perhaps TRBD1 (5 bases). CDR1 and CDR2 (germline): SNHLY, FYNNEI. Trimming pared 0 bases from V and 5 bases from J, leaving 10 bases between. The CDR3 consists of 14 residues. CDR3 coding DNA: TGTGCCAGCAGTGAAGCGGCCCCAGGGTATGGCTACACCTTC. Amino acids: CASSEAAPGYGYTF.

The chain has TRBV7-9 and TRBJ1-1; 7 positions match TRBD1. Germline V lookup: CDR1 SEHNR, CDR2 FQNEAQ (reference sequence). With 2 bases clipped from V and 0 bases from J, the junction kept 0 bases outside the gene matches. The CDR3 loop spans 14 amino acids. The CDR3 is CASSLQGVNTEAFF. CDR3 nucleotides: TGTGCCAGCAGCTTACAGGGGGTGAACACTGAAGCTTTCTTT.

This chain joins TRBV6-1 and TRBJ1-2, with no clear D. The CDR3 loop spans 16 amino acids. Germline CDR1 is MNHNS and CDR2 is SASEGT. Trimming took off 4 bases at V and 0 bases at J, with 15 bases between the two ends. The CDR3 here is CASSVEPFGANYGYTF. In DNA form, the CDR3 reads TGTGCCAGCAGTGTGGAACCCTTCGGAGCTAACTATGGCTACACCTTC.

The V call is TRBV21-1, the J call TRBJ1-6; the DNA was not used to check the table's D call, TRBD1. TRBV21-1 constitutes a pseudogene. The length of the CDR3 is 16 residues. CDR3 sequence (DNA): TGTGCCAGCAGCACAACACAGGAAACTGTGAATTCACCCCTCCACTTT. Residues: CASSTTQETVNSPLHF.

J is TRBJ1-4 and V is TRBV2; the D gene is possibly TRBD1 (5 bases). The germline CDR1 and CDR2 sequences are SNHLY and FYNNEI. The CDR3 has 14 amino acids. Trimming pared 5 bases from V and 7 bases from J, leaving 14 bases between. CDR3 sequence reads: CASSLDSAGEKLFF. CDR3 in DNA: TGTGCCAGCAGTCTCGACAGTGCCGGTGAAAAACTGTTTTTT. The variable domain in full, with the rest retrieved from reference TRBV2 and TRBJ1-4, is EPEVTQTPSHQVTQMGQEVILRCVPISNHLYFYWYRQILGQKVEFLVSFYNNEISEKSEIFDDQFSVERPDGSNFTLKIRSTKLEDSAMYFCASSLDSAGEKLFFGSGTQLSVL.

The chain joins TRBV13 to TRBJ2-7, with 9 positions matching TRBD2. The germline V gene has CDR1 PRHDT and CDR2 FYEKMQ (reference sequence). Trimming took 4 bases from V and 3 from J; bases not matched to a gene: 10. The CDR3 sequence is 16 residues long. The CDR3 region is CASSSGGRAGGYEQYF. The CDR3 nucleotides read TGTGCCAGCAGCTCCGGTGGCCGAGCGGGAGGCTACGAGCAGTACTTC.

This clone was counted only a few times. The CDR3 DNA reads as TGTGCCAGCAGCTTAGCGTCCCGGGGCAATCAGCCCCAGCATTTT. This sequence encodes CASSLASRGNQPQHF. The rearrangement uses TRBV7-2 and TRBJ1-5, with D hard to call. CDR1 SGHTA and CDR2 FQGNSA come from the germline V gene. V was clipped by 0 bases and J by 2 bases, with 8 bases between them. This CDR3 comprises 15 residues.

DNA for the CDR3: TGTGCCAGCAGCCTGGGAGGGGCGGGGAGATTCGGAAACACCATATATTTT. Translating gives CASSLGGAGRFGNTIYF. The chain employs TRBV5-4 and TRBJ1-3; D is possibly TRBD1 (5 bases). The V gene's germline CDR1 is SGHNT and CDR2 YYREEE (reference sequence). The V and J ends lost 4 bases and 4 bases respectively, with 21 bases between them. The CDR3 is made up of 17 amino acids.

The chain has TRBV19 and TRBJ2-7; 9 bases map to TRBD1. Germline values: CDR1 LNHDA, CDR2 SQIVND (reference sequence). V shed 6 bases, J shed 2 bases, and the junction held 17 bases outside the gene matches. The CDR3 totals 18 residues. The CDR3 sequence is CASSFTGGKVGSTYEQYF. As DNA, the CDR3 is TGTGCCAGTAGCTTTACAGGGGGCAAGGTAGGATCAACCTACGAGCAGTACTTC.

The table lists this clone with a count of one. This chain uses TRBV7-3 with TRBJ2-5, with TRBD2 matching over 9 bases. Germline CDR1 SGHTA, CDR2 FQGTGA. Trimming took 2 bases from V and 3 from J; bases not matched to a gene: 10. CDR3 length: 17 amino acids. The chain's CDR3 is CASSLQGRGGPEETQYF. CDR3 nucleotide sequence: TGTGCCAGCAGCTTACAGGGGCGGGGGGGCCCCGAAGAGACCCAGTACTTC.

The chain is built from TRBV29-1 and TRBJ1-2; D unresolved. The CDR3 has 10 amino acids. Germline lookup yields CDR1 SQVTM and CDR2 ANQGSEA. Trimming took off 6 bases at V and 6 bases at J, with 8 bases between the two ends. The CDR3 region is CSVWADGYTF. CDR3 DNA sequence: TGCAGCGTGTGGGCAGATGGCTACACCTTC.

This sequence joins TRBV7-9 and TRBJ1-1; TRBD1 aligns across 7 bases. CDR3 length: 16 amino acids. After removal of 5 bases from V and 0 bases from J, the junction contained 9 bases not matched to a gene. The germline CDR1 and CDR2 sequences are SEHNR and FQNEAQ (reference sequence). The CDR3, as DNA: TGTGCCAGCAGCCCCCCGGGACAGACCATGAACACTGAAGCTTTCTTT. Translated: CASSPPGQTMNTEAFF.

On this clone: The same CDR3 is also encoded by other DNA sequences in this sample. The chain combines TRBV19 with TRBJ2-6, with D maybe TRBD2 (5 bases). From germline, CDR1 is LNHDA and CDR2 SQIVND (reference sequence). The CDR3 has 15 amino acids. The germline V and J ends were trimmed by 3 bases and 0 bases, with 6 bases remaining between them. Here the CDR3 DNA reads TGTGCCAGTAGTATTCGGGGCTCTGGGGCCAACGTCCTGACTTTC. Its protein is CASSIRGSGANVLTF.

The rearrangement uses TRBV28 and TRBJ1-1, with D perhaps matching TRBD1 (6 bases). The V and J ends lost 3 bases and 3 bases respectively, with 11 bases between them. CDR3 length: 14 residues. CDR1 and CDR2 (germline): MDHEN, SYDVKM. CDR3 in amino acids: CASSFQGRDTEAFF. The DNA of the CDR3 is TGTGCCAGCAGTTTTCAGGGGCGGGACACTGAAGCTTTCTTT.

The chain employs TRBV24-1 and TRBJ2-3; D is possibly TRBD1 (5 bases). Germline values: CDR1 KGHDR, CDR2 SFDVKD. This CDR3 spans 13 amino acids. V was trimmed by 10 bases and J by 0 bases, leaving 10 bases between them. This CDR3 reads CATRGTSTDTQYF. CDR3 nucleotide sequence: TGTGCCACAAGGGGAACTAGCACAGATACGCAGTATTTT.

This clone has just one count. The chain is built from TRBV6-5 and TRBJ2-7; TRBD1 aligns across 8 bases. V gave up 7 bases and J gave up 0 bases; unmatched junction bases: 5. The CDR3 covers 14 residues. Germline assignment: CDR1 MNHEY and CDR2 SVGAGI. CDR3 protein: CASKGQVDSYEQYF. CDR3 sequence (DNA): TGTGCCAGCAAGGGACAGGTGGACTCCTACGAGCAGTACTTC.

The J gene is TRBJ2-7, the V gene TRBV5-6; no clear D gene. Germline CDR1 and CDR2: SGHDT and YYEEEE. V lost 4 bases to trimming and J lost 3 bases, with 14 bases between them. The CDR3 runs to 14 residues. CDR3 amino acids: CASSLGVAGYEQYF. CDR3 sequence (DNA): TGTGCCAGCAGCCTTGGTGTGGCAGGCTACGAGCAGTACTTC. The full variable domain, its missing parts supplied by reference TRBV5-6 and TRBJ2-7, is DAGVTQSPTHLIKTRGQQVTLRCSPKSGHDTVSWYQQALGQGPQFIFQYYEEEERQRGNFPDRFSGHQFPNYSSELNVNALLLGDSALYLCASSLGVAGYEQYFGPGTRLTVT.

This clone was found a few times. V gene TRBV6-1 combines with J gene TRBJ1-5, with a possible D match to TRBD1 (5 bases). The germline gives CDR1 MNHNS, CDR2 SASEGT. This CDR3 is built from 13 residues. V was shortened by 3 bases and J by 7 bases, with 10 bases between the two germline ends. For the CDR3, the DNA is TGTGCCAGCAGTGAGGCGGGGCGGCAGCCCCAGCATTTT. Its translation is CASSEAGRQPQHF.

V usage is TRBV7-2 and J usage is TRBJ2-1; TRBD2 agrees at 7 bases. The germline V gene has CDR1 SGHTA and CDR2 FQGNSA. The V and J ends lost 4 bases and 6 bases, in that order; junction bases with no gene match: 15. This CDR3 comprises 17 residues. The CDR3 loop reads CASSSLLGGGLGNEQFF. Here the CDR3 DNA reads TGTGCCAGCAGCTCCCTGTTGGGCGGGGGTTTAGGCAATGAGCAGTTCTTC. The entire variable domain, with the rest obtained from reference TRBV7-2 and TRBJ2-1, is as follows: GAGVSQSPSNKVTEKGKDVELRCDPISGHTALYWYRQSLGQGLEFLIYFQGNSAPDKSGLPSDRFSAERTGGSVSTLTIQRTQQEDSAVYLCASSSLLGGGLGNEQFFGPGTRLTVL.

This chain uses TRBV12-3 or TRBV12-4 with TRBJ1-1; the match to TRBD1 covers 9 bases. Germline trimming cut 7 bases from V and 11 bases from J; bases unmatched to any gene: 11. This CDR3 region has 13 residues. Here the CDR3 DNA reads TGTGCCAGCACTTCCACCACAGGGGGCCGCGCTTTCTTT. Translated, it gives CASTSTTGGRAFF.